This paragraph covers one T cell receptor (beta chain) sequence. This entry is derived from a study of control samples from healthy donors and cancer patients. Assay used: immunoSEQ multiplex PCR; TCRdb lists only in-frame clones, some missing. The sample shows around 140,000 clones, around nine tenths of them seen only once. CDR3 length: 15 amino acids. Between the trimmed V and J ends, which lost 1 base and 0 bases, there was a span of 10 bases. Germline lookup yields CDR1 SSHAT and CDR2 FNYEAQ (reference sequence). Input material: blood. The sequence was collected from a man aged 18 to 30 in good health. The chain couples TRBV7-7 to TRBJ2-7; the D gene is possibly TRBD2 (5 bases). The CDR3 coding sequence is TGTGCCAGCAGCTTAGGGACTGGGAGCTCCTACGAGCAGTACTTC. This sequence encodes CASSLGTGSSYEQYF.